The rows below give T cell receptor beta chains drawn from one sample of a study of naive and memory T cell subsets. TCRdb redid the calling of the UMI-ligation and nested PCR reads with MiXCR, one entry per CDR3 protein. The sample holds more than 20,000 distinct CDR3 sequences, roughly 6% seen once. The sample in question was skin, obtained from a tuberculin skin test site. These receptors all come from an adult in good health. The CDR3 runs from the conserved cysteine through the conserved F or W. The order of the fields is J gene, V gene, clone size, D gene, CDR3 DNA, CDR3 protein. D genes are given only for firm matches. Size tells how often a clone was seen (once, few, many) or the class of an expanded clone, and some rows leave it out.

>TRBJ2-3|TRBV9|many|TRBD2
TGTGCCAGCAGCCCGTGGGGGGAGGGCAGCGGAACGCAGTATTTT
CASSPWGEGSGTQYF
>TRBJ2-1|TRBV7-2|many|-
TGTGCCAGCAGCTTTTTCCTGTTCAATGAGCAGTTCTTC
CASSFFLFNEQFF
>TRBJ1-2|TRBV20-1|-|-
TGCAGTGCTAGTTTATCAGGCTATGGCTACACCTTC
CSASLSGYGYTF
>TRBJ2-1|TRBV7-2|many|-
TGTGCCAGCAGCCCTCTCGGGGCCCAGTTCTTC
CASSPLGAQFF
>TRBJ1-2|TRBV6-2/TRBV6-3|few|TRBD1
TGTGCCAGCAGTTGGTCGCCGGGACAGCATTTCTATGGCTACACCTTC
CASSWSPGQHFYGYTF
>TRBJ2-7|TRBV9|-|TRBD1
TGTGCCAGCAGCCCCGCCGGCGGACAGGGCTACGAGCAGTACTTC
CASSPAGGQGYEQYF
>TRBJ2-1|TRBV20-1|few|TRBD2
TGCAGTGCTAGTTCTGGGGAGGGAAAGAACAATGAGCAGTTCTTC
CSASSGEGKNNEQFF
>TRBJ2-2|TRBV18|few|TRBD2
TGTGCCAGCTCTCGTAGCGGGAGGGCGAACACCGGGGAGCTGTTTTTT
CASSRSGRANTGELFF
>TRBJ2-3|TRBV7-2|large|TRBD2
TGTGCCAGCAGCGCCGATCTGGGACTAGCGGGAGTTAATACGCAGTATTTT
CASSADLGLAGVNTQYF
>TRBJ1-1|TRBV2|many|TRBD1
TGTGCCAGCAGTGAATCGGGGTACCGGGACAGGGACACTGAAGCTTTCTTT
CASSESGYRDRDTEAFF